The subject of this entry is one T cell receptor (beta chain). The target antigen is unknown. Primed by a sample-barcoded 5' primer and a J-beta primer mix, a second PCR proceeded for about 6 to 11 cycles. In TCRdb, the 5' RACE reads were re-called with MiXCR into one record per CDR3 protein. Of roughly 790,000 distinct CDR3 sequences in the sample, roughly 47% were seen once. This entry belongs to a study of blood T cells in healthy people across ages. Study-wide results and caveats: Naive T cell percentage and TCR beta diversity correlated strongly.

This clonotype originated in a woman aged 60-75 years in good health. Sequenced: blood.

The CDR3 DNA reads as TGTGCCAGCAGCCACCCCGGGACAGGGACTGATACGCAGTATTTT. Protein: CASSHPGTGTDTQYF. The chain combines TRBV7-9 with TRBJ2-3; 9 positions agree with TRBD1. The length of the CDR3 is 15 residues. Germline V gene data show CDR1 as SEHNR and CDR2 as FQNEAQ (reference sequence). V lost 5 bases to trimming and J lost 6 bases; unmatched junction nucleotides: 9.